This T cell receptor (beta chain) is drawn from a study of cytomegalovirus exposure and HLA in healthy donors. The junction had 4 bases not matched to a gene; V was cut back by 2 bases and J by 2 bases. CDR3 length: 16 amino acids. Germline V CDR1 and CDR2: SNHLY, FYNNEI. It was with 60 Vbeta and 13 Jbeta primers that the PCR ran. The data were produced by immunoSEQ multiplex PCR, yet TCRdb's version contains in-frame clones alone and is incomplete. The sample shows some 250,000 clones, around 81% of them seen only once. Overall study results and limits: Earlier analysis looked at TCR beta V segments, and most were productive about 87% or about 30% of the time.

As for this clone: Its specificity is unknown.

The origin of this receptor is a woman in her sixties or seventies in good health and CMV-seropositive. V is TRBV2 and J is TRBJ2-5; TRBD2 agrees at 11 bases. Sequencing used PBMCs. DNA of the CDR3: TGTGCCAGCAGTGAAACGGGACTAGCGGAACAAGAGACCCAGTACTTC. This sequence encodes CASSETGLAEQETQYF.